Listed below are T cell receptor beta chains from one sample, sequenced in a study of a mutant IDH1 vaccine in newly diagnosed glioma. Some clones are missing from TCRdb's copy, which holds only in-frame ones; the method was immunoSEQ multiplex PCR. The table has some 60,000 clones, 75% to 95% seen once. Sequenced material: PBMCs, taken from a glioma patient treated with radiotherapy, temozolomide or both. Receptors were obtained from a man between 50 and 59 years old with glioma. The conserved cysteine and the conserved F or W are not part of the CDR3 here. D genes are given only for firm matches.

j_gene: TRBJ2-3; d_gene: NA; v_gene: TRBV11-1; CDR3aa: ASSLMGGDTQY
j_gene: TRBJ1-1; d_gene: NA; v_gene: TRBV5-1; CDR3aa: ASSSGQGRIDTEAF
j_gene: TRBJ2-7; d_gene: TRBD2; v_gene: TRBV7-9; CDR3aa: ASGRGRLSYEQY
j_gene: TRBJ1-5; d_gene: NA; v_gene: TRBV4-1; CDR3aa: ASSQGQGGNQPQH
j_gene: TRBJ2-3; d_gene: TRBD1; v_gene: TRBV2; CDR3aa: ASSERTGSTDTQY
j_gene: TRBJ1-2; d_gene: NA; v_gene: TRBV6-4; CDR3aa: ASRRQGFGTHGYT
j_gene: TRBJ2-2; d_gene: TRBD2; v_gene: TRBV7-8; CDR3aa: ASSAGLAGDSSGELF
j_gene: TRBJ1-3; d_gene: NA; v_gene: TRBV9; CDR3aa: ASSVGAGSGNTIY
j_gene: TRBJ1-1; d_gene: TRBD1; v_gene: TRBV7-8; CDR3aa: ASSLDPGGNTEAF
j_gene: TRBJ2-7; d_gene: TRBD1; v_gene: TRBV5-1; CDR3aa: ASSLGADRGRYEQY
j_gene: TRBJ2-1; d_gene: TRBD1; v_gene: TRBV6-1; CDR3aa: ASSEYFGTGGLNEQF
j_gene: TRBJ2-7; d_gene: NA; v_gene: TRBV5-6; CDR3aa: ASSPPNRGEQY
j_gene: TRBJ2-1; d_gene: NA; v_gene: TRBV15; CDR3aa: ATSRPQREHYSYNEQF
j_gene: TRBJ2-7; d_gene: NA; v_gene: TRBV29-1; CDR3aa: SVVRDTSHEQY
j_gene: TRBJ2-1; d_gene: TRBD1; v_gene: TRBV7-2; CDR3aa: ASSLWTGQGYNEQF
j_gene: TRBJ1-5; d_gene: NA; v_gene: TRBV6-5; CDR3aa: ASARVQGINQPQH
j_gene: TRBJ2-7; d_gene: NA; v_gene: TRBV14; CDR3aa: ASSPRDTRYEQY
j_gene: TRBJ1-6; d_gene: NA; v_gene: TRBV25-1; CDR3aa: ASNSNSPLH
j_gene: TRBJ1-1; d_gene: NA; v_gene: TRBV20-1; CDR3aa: SANPAF
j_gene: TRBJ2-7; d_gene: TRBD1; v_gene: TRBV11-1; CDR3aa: ASSRDSEFDWEQY
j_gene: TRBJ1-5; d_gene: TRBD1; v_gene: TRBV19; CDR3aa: ASTGTGSSSNQPQH
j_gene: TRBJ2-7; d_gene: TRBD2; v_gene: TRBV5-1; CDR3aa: ASSLLAGGSITSEQY
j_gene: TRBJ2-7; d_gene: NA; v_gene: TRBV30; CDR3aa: ACQVNEQY
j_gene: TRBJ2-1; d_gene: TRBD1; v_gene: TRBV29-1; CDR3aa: SVDGDRERYSEQF
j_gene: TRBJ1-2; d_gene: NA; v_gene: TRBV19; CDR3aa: ASTLLFRMNGYT
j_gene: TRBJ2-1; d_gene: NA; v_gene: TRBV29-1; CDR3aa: SVGGVLGEGGDNEQF
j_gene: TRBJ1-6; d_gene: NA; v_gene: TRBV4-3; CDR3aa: ASSQAQGGNSPLH
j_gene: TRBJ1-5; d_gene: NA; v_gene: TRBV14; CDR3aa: ASPRGVRQLDSNQPQH
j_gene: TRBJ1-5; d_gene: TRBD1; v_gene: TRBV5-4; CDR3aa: ASSVGTGGNQPQH
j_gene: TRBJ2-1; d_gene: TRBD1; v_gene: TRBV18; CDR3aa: ASSGRGGHQGRGPHNEQF
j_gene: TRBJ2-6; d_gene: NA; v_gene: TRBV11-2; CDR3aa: ASSFLGSRSGANVLT